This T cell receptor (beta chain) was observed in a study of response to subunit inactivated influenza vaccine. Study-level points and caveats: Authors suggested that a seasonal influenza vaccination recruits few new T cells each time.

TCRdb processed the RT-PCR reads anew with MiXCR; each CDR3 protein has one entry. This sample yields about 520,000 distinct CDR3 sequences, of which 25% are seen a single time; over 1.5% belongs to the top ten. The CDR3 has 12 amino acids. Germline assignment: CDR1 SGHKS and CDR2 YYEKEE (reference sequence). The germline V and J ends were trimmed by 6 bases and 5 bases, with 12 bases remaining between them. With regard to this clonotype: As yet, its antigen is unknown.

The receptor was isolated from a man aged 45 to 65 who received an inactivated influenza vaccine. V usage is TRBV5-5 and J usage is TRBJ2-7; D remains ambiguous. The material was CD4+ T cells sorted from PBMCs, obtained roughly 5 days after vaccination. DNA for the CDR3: TGTGCCAGCACTTCCAGGATCCACGAGCAGTACTTC. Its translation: CASTSRIHEQYF.